A selection of T cell receptor beta chains follows, all from one sample in a study of T cell responses to AZD1222 COVID-19 vaccine. Profiled with immunoSEQ multiplex PCR; TCRdb holds only in-frame clones, not every one. The table includes approximately 76,000 clones, around 89% detected once. Sequenced material: peripheral blood, taken on day 0 of AZD1222 vaccination. The receptors come from an adult in good health. Both conserved end residues are part of each CDR3. A D gene is named only where the DNA matches it firmly. Some rows have no size entry. The others give once, few or many, or a class for an expanded clone.

abundance: -
j_gene: TRBJ2-3
v_gene: TRBV9
d_gene: TRBD1
CDR3nt: TGTGCCAGCAGTGATCCGGGACAGGGGAGCACAGATACGCAGTATTTT
CDR3aa: CASSDPGQGSTDTQYF

abundance: -
j_gene: TRBJ2-7
v_gene: TRBV10-2
d_gene: -
CDR3nt: TGCGCCAGCAGTATCGTAGTAGACTACGAGCAGTACTTC
CDR3aa: CASSIVVDYEQYF

abundance: -
j_gene: TRBJ2-7
v_gene: TRBV10-3
d_gene: -
CDR3nt: TGTGCCATCAGTGAGTCCGCGGGACAGTCATACGAGCAGTACTTC
CDR3aa: CAISESAGQSYEQYF

abundance: once
j_gene: TRBJ2-3
v_gene: TRBV9
d_gene: -
CDR3nt: TGTGCCAGCAGAGTCATAGATACGCAGTATTTT
CDR3aa: CASRVIDTQYF

abundance: -
j_gene: TRBJ2-7
v_gene: TRBV28
d_gene: -
CDR3nt: TGTGCCAGCAGTGGGGACTACGAGCAGTACTTC
CDR3aa: CASSGDYEQYF

abundance: -
j_gene: TRBJ1-5
v_gene: TRBV6-5
d_gene: -
CDR3nt: TGTGCCAGCAGTTACGACCTCTTCGGGCAGCCCCAGCATTTT
CDR3aa: CASSYDLFGQPQHF

abundance: -
j_gene: TRBJ2-7
v_gene: TRBV11-2
d_gene: -
CDR3nt: TGTGCCAGCAGCTTAGCTCTGGCCTACGAGCAGTACTTC
CDR3aa: CASSLALAYEQYF

abundance: -
j_gene: TRBJ2-5
v_gene: TRBV6-6
d_gene: TRBD2
CDR3nt: TGTGCCAGGGGACTAGCGGGGGTCCAAGAGACCCAGTACTTC
CDR3aa: CARGLAGVQETQYF

abundance: -
j_gene: TRBJ2-3
v_gene: TRBV9
d_gene: TRBD2
CDR3nt: TGTGCCAGCAGCATGACCGGGACTAGCGGAACTAGCACAGATACGCAGTATTTT
CDR3aa: CASSMTGTSGTSTDTQYF

abundance: -
j_gene: TRBJ1-2
v_gene: TRBV29-1
d_gene: TRBD1
CDR3nt: TGCAGCGTTGAGACGGGTCCTGGACAGGGGGCAAGCTACACCTTC
CDR3aa: CSVETGPGQGASYTF